The 29 T cell receptor beta chains below were found in one sample sequenced in a study of T cells in Graves' hyperthyroidism and ophthalmopathy. Authors of the study amplified TCR beta CDR3 regions from RNA transcripts. Initially, a first-round RT-PCR of the TCR CDR3 employed the HTBI primer set. In TCRdb, the multiplex PCR reads were re-called with MiXCR into one record per CDR3 protein. The data contain under 350,000 distinct CDR3 sequences, roughly a fifth of them singletons. Material: blood. The receptors derive from a woman aged 50 to 60 with Graves' hyperthyroidism.

This clonotype has at least ten counts. This chain connects TRBV29-1 to TRBJ2-5, with a possible D match to TRBD2 (7 bases). V gave up 3 bases and J gave up 4 bases, with 15 bases separating them. Looked up from germline, CDR1 is SQVTM and CDR2 is ANQGSEA. The CDR3 consists of 14 residues. CDR3 nucleotides: TGCAGCGTTGACTCGGGGGGCGCAGGAGAGACCCAGTACTTC. Residues: CSVDSGGAGETQYF.

The genes are TRBV7-2 and TRBJ1-4; the D is unclear. The germline CDR1 and CDR2 sequences are SGHTA and FQGNSA. V dropped 5 bases and J dropped 4 bases, with 11 bases sitting between them. The CDR3 is made up of 14 amino acids. CDR3 residues: CASSGRRFNEKLFF. The CDR3 DNA reads as TGTGCCAGCAGCGGCAGACGGTTTAATGAAAAACTGTTTTTT.

This chain uses TRBV12-3 or TRBV12-4 with TRBJ1-4; D call uncertain. This CDR3 has 15 residues. V dropped 4 bases and J dropped 0 bases, with 9 bases sitting between them. The CDR3 is CASSSPGTTNEKLFF. The CDR3 coding sequence is TGTGCCAGCAGTTCCCCGGGGACAACTAATGAAAAACTGTTTTTT.

About this clonotype: Since a much larger clone is just one base distant, this may be a read error. The rearrangement links TRBV28 to TRBJ1-6; D is undetermined. The CDR3 covers 14 residues. Germline values: CDR1 MDHEN, CDR2 SYDVKM. As DNA, the CDR3 is TGTGCCGGCAGTTTAAATCTGGATAATTCACCCCTCCACTTT. Protein sequence: CAGSLNLDNSPLHF. Complete variable domain (other parts from reference TRBV28 and TRBJ1-6): DVKVTQSSRYLVKRTGEKVFLECVQDMDHENMFWYRQDPGLGLRLIYFSYDVKMKEKGDIPEGYSVSREKKERFSLILESASTNQTSMYLCAGSLNLDNSPLHFGNGTRLTVT.

This clonotype was observed at least ten times. The V call is TRBV5-5, the J call TRBJ2-7; TRBD1 agrees at 7 bases. The V segment lost 0 bases and the J segment 6 bases; nucleotides outside the gene matches: 9. Germline V gene data show CDR1 as SGHKS and CDR2 as YYEKEE (reference sequence). The length of the CDR3 is 15 residues. CDR3 sequence reads: CASSLEGRGSTEQYF. The CDR3 region has the DNA TGTGCCAGCAGCTTGGAAGGCAGGGGGTCCACCGAGCAGTACTTC. Together with reference TRBV5-5 and TRBJ2-7, the CDR3 gives the full variable domain: DAGVTQSPTHLIKTRGQQVTLRCSPISGHKSVSWYQQVLGQGPQFIFQYYEKEERGRGNFPDRFSARQFPNYSSELNVNALLLGDSALYLCASSLEGRGSTEQYFGPGTRLTVT.

The genes are TRBV19 and TRBJ2-6, with D possibly TRBD1 on 6 matching bases. CDR3 length equals 15 residues. The germline V gene encodes CDR1 LNHDA and CDR2 SQIVND (reference sequence). V lost 5 bases and J 2 bases, leaving 10 bases between the germline ends. The CDR3 DNA follows: TGTGCCAGTAGTGCCCGGACAGCTGGGGCCAACGTCCTGACTTTC. This sequence encodes CASSARTAGANVLTF.

The rearrangement links TRBV5-5 to TRBJ2-7, with 7 bases identical to TRBD1. V lost 3 bases, J lost 4 bases, and 7 bases stayed unmatched. Germline assignment: CDR1 SGHKS and CDR2 YYEKEE (reference sequence). The length of the CDR3 is 14 residues. The CDR3 nucleotides are TGTGCCAGCAGCTCTTCCGGGACAGATTACGAGCAGTACTTC. This codes for CASSSSGTDYEQYF.

The chain uses TRBV28 and TRBJ1-1; D call uncertain. The CDR3 spans 17 residues. V lost 8 bases, J lost 0 bases, and 22 bases lay in between. The germline CDR1 and CDR2 sequences are MDHEN and SYDVKM. The CDR3 loop reads CASSSPRPALMNTEAFF. The CDR3 DNA sequence: TGTGCCAGCTCCTCTCCAAGGCCTGCCTTGATGAACACTGAAGCTTTCTTT.

This clonotype appeared many times. J is TRBJ2-1 and V is TRBV11-3; the match to TRBD2 covers 10 bases. The CDR3 is 17 residues long. CDR1 is SGHNT, CDR2 YENEEA, per germline. V shed 5 bases, J shed 5 bases, and the junction held 12 bases outside the gene matches. The CDR3, as DNA: TGTGCCAGCAGCCCGGGCACAATAGCGGGGGGAAACAATGAGCAGTTCTTC. Protein: CASSPGTIAGGNNEQFF.

This clonotype was detected ten times or more. The chain has TRBV27 and TRBJ2-7, with D perhaps matching TRBD1 (5 bases). The CDR3 is made up of 13 amino acids. Trimming took 5 bases from V and 2 from J, leaving 10 bases between them. Germline CDR1 reads MNHEY; CDR2 reads SMNVEV (reference sequence). The CDR3 loop reads CASSTGRAYEQYF. CDR3 DNA sequence: TGTGCCAGCAGTACAGGACGGGCCTACGAGCAGTACTTC.

The genes are TRBV20-1 and TRBJ2-7; possible D gene TRBD2, 6 bases. Trimming cost V 0 bases and J 0 bases, with 12 bases left between them. CDR1 is DFQATT and CDR2 is SNEGSKA in the germline V gene (reference sequence). The CDR3 is 15 amino acids. This CDR3 reads CSARDPRGSSYEQYF. CDR3 nucleotides: TGCAGTGCTAGAGATCCCCGGGGGAGCTCCTACGAGCAGTACTTC.

In its sample, this clonotype was seen many times. The J gene is TRBJ1-2, the V gene TRBV7-9, with D perhaps TRBD1 (6 bases). The CDR3 length is 13 residues. Trimming removed 5 bases from V and 4 bases from J, with 11 bases in between. Looked up from germline, CDR1 is SEHNR and CDR2 is FQNEAQ (reference sequence). The CDR3 DNA reads as TGTGCCAGCAGCCAAGGACAGTCCTATGGCTACACCTTC. Translation gives CASSQGQSYGYTF.

This clonotype was seen repeatedly, ten times or more. This chain's CDR3 is CATSDGLAGSDEQFF. The DNA of the CDR3 is TGTGCCACCAGTGATGGGCTAGCGGGGTCCGATGAGCAGTTCTTC. The chain carries TRBV24-1 and TRBJ2-1; 9 bases match TRBD2. J gave up 8 bases and V 3 bases, and 7 bases lay outside the gene matches. This CDR3 has 15 amino acids. The germline gives CDR1 KGHDR, CDR2 SFDVKD.

The V and J genes are TRBV25-1 and TRBJ2-2; TRBD2 might be the D (6 bases). In germline, CDR1 is MGHDK, CDR2 SYGVNS. V was pared by 7 bases and J by 3 bases, with 12 bases between. This CDR3 has 14 amino acids. The CDR3 DNA follows: TGTGCCAGCACCTTAGGGACTGACACCGGGGAGCTGTTTTTT. Translation gives CASTLGTDTGELFF.

This clonotype came up many times. The chain uses TRBV6-5 and TRBJ2-5; D may be TRBD1 (5 bases). Germline CDR1 MNHEY, CDR2 SVGAGI. V was clipped by 2 bases and J by 7 bases, with 11 bases between them. The CDR3 contains 13 residues. DNA for the CDR3: TGTGCCAGCAGTTACGGACATGCCGGGACCCAGTACTTC. This codes for CASSYGHAGTQYF.

The rearrangement links TRBV18 to TRBJ1-6; D remains ambiguous. V was pared by 4 bases and J by 8 bases, with 15 bases between. Germline CDR1 reads KGHSH; CDR2 reads LQKENI. The CDR3 spans 15 residues. CDR3 sequence: CASSLLRSEDSPLHF. As DNA, the CDR3 is TGTGCCAGCTCACTGCTTAGGTCGGAAGATTCACCCCTCCACTTT.

In its sample, this clonotype was seen a few times. The rearrangement joins TRBV6-5 to TRBJ2-7; D is possibly TRBD2 (5 bases). The germline V and J ends were trimmed by 5 bases and 1 base, with 15 bases remaining between them. The CDR3 is made up of 15 amino acids. Germline V gene data show CDR1 as MNHEY and CDR2 as SVGAGI. CDR3 amino acids: CASSLEGTGSYEQYF. The CDR3 DNA reads as TGTGCCAGCAGTCTCGAGGGCACTGGTTCCTACGAGCAGTACTTC.

The chain couples TRBV2 to TRBJ1-1; D remains unclear. Germline CDR1 reads SNHLY; CDR2 reads FYNNEI. The CDR3 consists of 11 residues. Trimming removed 6 bases from V and 7 bases from J, with 9 bases in between. CDR3 DNA: TGTGCCAGCAGCGTTGGAGGTGAAGCTTTCTTT. This codes for CASSVGGEAFF.

In this sample, this clonotype turned up many times. The rearrangement uses TRBV28 and TRBJ2-5, with 8 nucleotides matching TRBD2. Germline loops: CDR1 MDHEN, CDR2 SYDVKM. CDR3 length: 15 residues. Trimming at V came to 1 base and at J to 5 bases, leaving 6 bases not matched to a gene. The CDR3 coding sequence is TGTGCCAGCAGTTTATTCCGGGGGGGCAGGGAGACCCAGTACTTC. This codes for CASSLFRGGRETQYF.

The chain combines TRBV7-9 with TRBJ1-1, with D hard to call. CDR3 length equals 13 residues. V dropped 1 base and J dropped 5 bases, with 8 bases sitting between them. In germline, CDR1 is SEHNR, CDR2 FQNEAQ (reference sequence). The CDR3 loop is CASSLVSETEAFF. In DNA form, the CDR3 reads TGTGCCAGCAGCTTAGTTTCAGAAACTGAAGCTTTCTTT.

Many counts were recorded for this clonotype. The V gene is TRBV6-1, the J gene TRBJ1-1, with TRBD1 identical over 8 bases. V shed 2 bases and J 1 base; nucleotides not matched to a gene: 3. The CDR3 has 15 residues. Germline CDR1 and CDR2: MNHNS and SASEGT. The DNA of the CDR3 is TGTGCCAGCAGTGAACAGGGGGCTGGGAACACTGAAGCTTTCTTT. Encoded protein: CASSEQGAGNTEAFF.

V usage is TRBV2 and J usage is TRBJ1-5; 9 bases map to TRBD1. The CDR3 has 14 amino acids. Trimming at V came to 6 bases and at J to 9 bases, leaving 9 bases not matched to a gene. The germline V gene has CDR1 SNHLY and CDR2 FYNNEI. CDR3 coding DNA: TGTGCCAGCAGGGAGGACAGGGGAGGTTCGCCCCAGCATTTT. It codes for CASREDRGGSPQHF.

V usage is TRBV6-2 or TRBV6-3 and J usage is TRBJ2-1; 7 bases are a match to TRBD1. The trim removed 4 bases at V and 3 bases at J, leaving 6 bases unmatched. The CDR3 contains 15 residues. Germline CDR1 is MNHEY and CDR2 is SVGEGT. The CDR3 loop reads CASSFSGTDYNEQFF. The CDR3 nucleotides read TGTGCCAGCAGTTTTTCCGGGACAGACTACAATGAGCAGTTCTTC.

In its sample, this clonotype was seen many times. The V gene is TRBV28, the J gene TRBJ2-7, with D uncertain. The CDR3 contains 13 residues. V shed 7 bases and J shed 0 bases, with 10 bases lying between them. Germline V gives CDR1 MDHEN, CDR2 SYDVKM. CDR3 DNA: TGTGCCAGCATAGGCTTTAGCTCCTACGAGCAGTACTTC. Translated: CASIGFSSYEQYF.

This clonotype has at least ten counts. Here the CDR3 reads CASSTPGQTGELFF. CDR3 in DNA: TGTGCCAGCTCAACCCCCGGACAGACCGGGGAGCTGTTTTTT. The V gene is TRBV18, the J gene TRBJ2-2, with a weak D call TRBD1 (6 bases). Deletions cut 5 bases from V and 5 bases from J, with 12 bases between. CDR1 is KGHSH and CDR2 is LQKENI in the germline V gene. This CDR3 has 14 residues.

A few counts support this clonotype. The CDR3, as DNA: TGTGCCACCAGCAGAGATCGTTTTAACACTGAAGCTTTCTTT. It codes for CATSRDRFNTEAFF. The rearrangement joins TRBV15 to TRBJ1-1; no reliable D call. The germline V and J ends were trimmed by 0 bases and 2 bases, with 7 bases remaining between them. The CDR3 runs to 14 residues. Per the germline V gene, CDR1 is LNHNV and CDR2 is YYDKDF (reference sequence).

This clonotype occurred a few times. This chain's CDR3 is CASSPQSSGSAEAFF. The CDR3 bases are TGTGCCAGCAGTCCCCAATCGTCAGGGTCGGCTGAAGCTTTCTTT. The chain links TRBV28 to TRBJ1-1; perhaps TRBD1 as D (5 bases). Per the germline V gene, CDR1 is MDHEN and CDR2 is SYDVKM. Deletions cut 5 bases from V and 6 bases from J, with 19 bases between. This CDR3 has 15 amino acids.

This clonotype was seen at least ten times. The chain employs TRBV18 and TRBJ2-7; D is undetermined. Looked up from germline, CDR1 is KGHSH and CDR2 is LQKENI. With 3 bases removed from V and 1 base from J, the gap between germline ends came to 10 bases. This CDR3 spans 14 amino acids. CDR3 loop: CASSPIPLSYEQYF. DNA for the CDR3: TGTGCCAGCTCACCGATTCCGCTGTCCTACGAGCAGTACTTC.

This clonotype was seen repeatedly, ten times or more. This chain joins TRBV18 and TRBJ2-5; D is possibly TRBD1 (6 bases). Germline V gene data show CDR1 as KGHSH and CDR2 as LQKENI. The CDR3 runs 16 residues. The V gene lost 1 base and the J gene lost 5 bases, with 17 bases spanning the gap. The CDR3 here is CASSPLGQGMVETQYF. The CDR3 nucleotides are TGTGCCAGCTCACCACTCGGGCAGGGGATGGTGGAGACCCAGTACTTC.